This T cell receptor (beta chain) was profiled in a study of T cells in Graves' hyperthyroidism and ophthalmopathy (dated by TCRdb to between 2017 and 2020). Looking at the study overall: Peripheral blood was collected at initial diagnosis, before any treatment. A discovery cohort of about 100 patients, about 40 with Graves' ophthalmopathy and over 55 with stable Graves' hyperthyroidism, was used to find distinguishing TCR V-J signatures. Prospective prediction of ophthalmopathy was tested in an independent validation cohort of 18 hyperthyroidism patients and some 17 patients who later progressed to ophthalmopathy. For training and testing, the 100 or so patients in the discovery cohort were randomly divided in a 7:3 ratio. The study also compared thyroid tissue and blood T-cell repertoires from more than 5 Graves' hyperthyroidism patients. After blood sampling, hyperthyroidism patients were treated with methimazole at a starting dose of 30 mg daily, and ophthalmopathy patients were treated with high-dose intravenous methylprednisolone. The paper reports TCR Vbeta CDR3 sequencing of some 140 peripheral blood samples: 43 ophthalmopathy, 75 to 80 hyperthyroidism and roughly 17 progressor patients.

Results the study describes overall, beyond this receptor: No statistical method was used to fix the sample size in advance, and group allocation was not hidden from the investigators. Ophthalmopathy was separated from stable hyperthyroidism by a 13 V-J signature model, with around 88% sensitivity and roughly 81% specificity obtained in cross-validation and 80%/75% obtained in testing. Most expanded thyroid clonotypes (frequency above 0.001) were also found in blood, which suggests that blood repertoires may mirror thyroid immune responses. During validation, the model predicted progression to ophthalmopathy a median of about 6.3 months ahead of onset, with more than 55% sensitivity and less than 85% specificity.

The TCR beta CDR3 regions were amplified from RNA transcripts. For the first round of RT-PCR on the TCR CDR3, the HTBI primer set was used together with the Qiagen OneStep RT-PCR kit. A second multiplex PCR round built the libraries, followed by size selection and purification. Libraries were sequenced paired-end with 100 bp reads on an Illumina HiSeq2000. In the source study's methods: Raw data were processed with SOAPnuke, discarding reads with adapters, uncalled bases, mean Phred below 15, or no exact constant-primer or identifier match. High-quality paired reads were merged with COPE v1.2.5, and unique nucleotide sequences were defined as clonotypes. MiTCR v1.1 was used to align clonotypes to the IMGT TRBV, TRBD and TRBJ reference segments. Only V-J combinations with frequency above 0.0001, covering 99% to 99.2% of repertoires, were analysed. A TCS score was defined as the ratio of F50 (clonal expansion) to E x V (chaos), with BLOSUM62-based TCRdist applied between CDR3 peptides within each V-J. Welch's t-statistics and random forest reduced 500 to 650 V-J features to around 14, which were used in a naive Bayes classifier (R e1071). Thyroid-blood repertoire similarity was quantified with the Morisita-Horn index. Starting from the raw public reads, TCRdb applied fastp trimming at Q25, assembled clones with MiXCR and retained in-frame beta chains. Rows are unified per CDR3 protein, each entry keeping the most common DNA and genes. TCRdb, rather than the study authors, made the V and J calls. Counted in this sample were just under 750,000 distinct CDR3 sequences; over 35% of them appeared once. Of the sample, approximately 31% is held by the ten largest clones.

The CDR3 has 15 amino acids, counting the end cysteine and phenylalanine. Left in the record is the CDR3 DNA by itself, 45 bases read in frame from the first base. Trimming accounts for 1 base at V and 8 bases at J, while the number of junction bases matched to no gene is 8. From the germline V gene, CDR1 is SGHNT and CDR2 is YENEEA. A patient counted as having stable Graves' hyperthyroidism if no progression to ophthalmopathy occurred over 18 months of follow-up. Hyperthyroidism patients were aged 18 to 65 years and newly diagnosed, with disease duration of less than 2 months. Any patient with an uncontrolled infection, another autoimmune disease, pregnancy or lactation was excluded. Diagnoses were established on the basis of clinical symptoms, serum thyroxine and TRAb, thyroid ultrasound, and orbital computed tomography. Ficoll-Paque density gradient centrifugation was used to isolate PBMCs from around 10 ml of fresh peripheral blood. Total RNA was extracted using Trizol reagent, and RNA quality was assessed on an Agilent 2100 Bioanalyzer.

There are a few counts of this clonotype. Its binding antigen is unknown. There are no base qualities to consult, and no much larger clone falls within one base. The sequence was collected from a woman in her thirties or forties with Graves' hyperthyroidism. Rearrangement joined TRBV11-3 to TRBJ2-7; the central 10 bases match TRBD1. Sequencing input: blood. The DNA sequence is TGTGCCAGCAGCTTAGGTTTTGGGGGACAGGGGAAGCAGTACTTC. This codes for CASSLGFGGQGKQYF. The entire variable domain, with the stretches around the CDR3 drawn from the reference TRBV11-3 and TRBJ2-7 proteins, is EAGVVQSPRYKIIEKKQPVAFWCNPISGHNTLYWYLQNLGQGPELLIRYENEEAVDDSQLPKDRFSAERLKGVDSTLKIQPAELGDSAVYLCASSLGFGGQGKQYFGPGTRLTVT.